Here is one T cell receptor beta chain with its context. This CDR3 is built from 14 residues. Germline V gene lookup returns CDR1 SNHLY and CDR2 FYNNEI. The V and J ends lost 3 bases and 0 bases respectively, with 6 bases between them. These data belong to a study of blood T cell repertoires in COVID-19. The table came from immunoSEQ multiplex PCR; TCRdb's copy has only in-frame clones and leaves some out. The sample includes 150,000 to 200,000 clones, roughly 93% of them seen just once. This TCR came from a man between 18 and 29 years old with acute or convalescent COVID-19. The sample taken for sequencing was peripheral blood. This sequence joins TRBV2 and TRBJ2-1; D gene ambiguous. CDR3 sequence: CASSEESSYNEQFF. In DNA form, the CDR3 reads TGTGCCAGCAGTGAGGAGAGCTCCTACAATGAGCAGTTCTTC. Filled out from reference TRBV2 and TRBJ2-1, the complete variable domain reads EPEVTQTPSHQVTQMGQEVILRCVPISNHLYFYWYRQILGQKVEFLVSFYNNEISEKSEIFDDQFSVERPDGSNFTLKIRSTKLEDSAMYFCASSEESSYNEQFFGPGTRLTVL.